This entry features one T cell receptor (beta chain) sequence. Its antigen remains unknown. This record comes from a study of blood T cells in healthy people across ages. Whole-study results and caveats: There were more naive CD4+ cells and higher diversity in long-lived donors than in aged donors. Bulk PBMC profiling left naive and antigen-experienced comparisons inconclusive.

The CDR3 totals 12 residues. Germline V gene data show CDR1 as SQVTM and CDR2 as ANQGSEA. With V trimmed by 3 bases and J by 8 bases, 5 bases remained unmatched. A second PCR, run for about 7 to 11 cycles, used a sample-barcoded 5' primer plus a J-beta primer mix. Each TCR beta cDNA got a 12-nucleotide random molecular identifier. One entry per CDR3 protein results from TCRdb running MiXCR on the 5' RACE reads. The table lists more than 700,000 distinct CDR3 sequences, 46% of them singletons. This TCR came from an elderly man in good health. The rearrangement joins TRBV29-1 to TRBJ1-2, with 8 bases aligning to TRBD1. Sequenced: blood. The CDR3 DNA reads as TGCAGCGTTGAGGGGGACAGGCGAGGCTACACCTTC. Its protein is CSVEGDRRGYTF.